This T cell receptor beta chain was obtained from a study of cytomegalovirus exposure and HLA in healthy donors. Points from the study as a whole: There were several of the most significant clusters that appeared linked to common viral pathogens in a later analysis.

Per germline, CDR1 MNHEY and CDR2 SMNVEV (reference sequence). With V trimmed by 4 bases and J by 2 bases, 7 bases remained unmatched. This CDR3 is 15 amino acids long. Amplification used 60 Vbeta primers and 13 Jbeta primers. Repertoires were generated with immunoSEQ multiplex PCR, while TCRdb's copy carries only in-frame clones and drops some. The repertoire consists of around 69,000 clones, with 65% to 75% occurring once and the leading ten covering about 7.6%. Notes on this clone: Antigen: not known.

The receptor was isolated from a man in his forties in good health and CMV-seropositive. The V call is TRBV27, the J call TRBJ1-2; 7 bases are a match to TRBD1. The sample was PBMCs. Here the CDR3 DNA reads TGTGCCAGCAGTTCCGTAGGGACAGCCAACTATGGCTACACCTTC. Its protein is CASSSVGTANYGYTF.